The TCR beta chain under discussion was sequenced for a study of blood T cell repertoires in COVID-19. At the level of the study: Sites across the United States, Italy and Spain contributed samples from acute and convalescent COVID-19. In each case, the material was cDNA or gDNA derived from T cells, B-cell-depleted T cells, or PBMCs.

Each participant's cohort was designated according to participant-reported clinical history. In the source study's methods: For nucleated cells, counts were estimated from reference gene primer amplification. Data came from immunoSEQ multiplex PCR; TCRdb stores just in-frame clones and leaves some out. V and J calls and clone size are as listed in that table; D and trimming were resolved from the DNA. The repertoire has under 500,000 clones, nearly 90% of them found once; the top ten carry approximately 2%. The sequenced sample consisted of PBMCs or T cells enriched from blood (not recorded which). This sequence originates from a young woman with acute COVID-19.

The CDR3 nucleotides are TGTGCCAGCAGTGCTGGGACAGGGGATAGTCAGCCCCAGCATTTT. Protein sequence: CASSAGTGDSQPQHF. The rearrangement uses TRBV2 and TRBJ1-5, with TRBD1 identical over 10 bases. Germline CDR1 and CDR2: SNHLY and FYNNEI. There are 15 residues in the CDR3. Germline trimming cut 4 bases from V and 6 bases from J; bases unmatched to any gene: 6.